Following are 26 T cell receptor beta chains from one sample sequenced in a study of T cell responses to AZD1222 COVID-19 vaccine. Here immunoSEQ multiplex PCR was the method, and the copy in TCRdb shows in-frame clones only, minus some. This table has some 150,000 clones, 70% to 90% appearing once. Sample: peripheral blood, taken on day 0 of MenACWY control vaccination. The receptors originated from an adult in good health.

This chain links TRBV9 with TRBJ1-1; 8 bases are a match to TRBD1. Germline V gives CDR1 SGDLS, CDR2 YYNGEE. Trimming took 0 bases from V and 5 from J; bases not matched to a gene: 6. This CDR3 contains 15 residues. CDR3 DNA: TGTGCCAGCAGCGTAGCGGTAACAGGGGGTACTGAAGCTTTCTTT. Its protein is CASSVAVTGGTEAFF.

The chain links TRBV19 to TRBJ2-3; D uncertain. CDR1 and CDR2 from the germline V gene are LNHDA and SQIVND (reference sequence). Trimming cost V 5 bases and J 4 bases, with 10 bases left between them. This CDR3 has 13 amino acids. DNA for the CDR3: TGTGCCAGTAGTCCGTCAGTGCCAGATACGCAGTATTTT. Its translation: CASSPSVPDTQYF.

This chain connects TRBV7-2 to TRBJ2-7; 10 bases match TRBD2. This CDR3 has 14 amino acids. The germline V gene encodes CDR1 SGHTA and CDR2 FQGNSA. V gave up 4 bases and J gave up 3 bases; unmatched junction bases: 3. This CDR3 is CASSYLAGVYEQYF. Here the CDR3 DNA reads TGTGCCAGCAGCTACCTAGCGGGGGTCTACGAGCAGTACTTC.

J is TRBJ1-1 and V is TRBV25-1; D unresolved. CDR3 length: 16 residues. CDR1 and CDR2 from the germline V gene are MGHDK and SYGVNS. The V and J ends lost 5 bases and 0 bases respectively, with 16 bases between them. CDR3 DNA: TGTGCCAGCAGTAGTCCAGCTATTATTTTGAACACTGAAGCTTTCTTT. It yields the protein CASSSPAIILNTEAFF.

The CDR3 nucleotides are TGCAGCGCCATGTTGGTAGGGTCCTACGAGCAGTACTTC. Its translation is CSAMLVGSYEQYF. The chain employs TRBV29-1 and TRBJ2-7; D unclear. This CDR3 is built from 13 residues. Looked up from germline, CDR1 is SQVTM and CDR2 is ANQGSEA. V lost 7 bases, J lost 1 base, and 14 bases lay in between.

The chain joins TRBV10-3 to TRBJ2-2; D is uncertain. V lost 0 bases and J 0 bases, leaving 8 bases between the germline ends. CDR3 length: 16 residues. Germline V gene sequence: CDR1 ENHRY, CDR2 SYGVKD. The chain's CDR3 is CAISESTAPNTGELFF. CDR3 DNA: TGTGCCATCAGTGAGTCCACAGCCCCGAACACCGGGGAGCTGTTTTTT.

V and J are TRBV28 and TRBJ1-1; a weak D match, TRBD1 (6 bases). The V gene's germline CDR1 is MDHEN and CDR2 SYDVKM. The V end lost 5 bases, the J end lost 8 bases, and 15 bases lay between the germline ends. This CDR3 spans 13 amino acids. The CDR3 is CASSLTGTREAFF. The CDR3 DNA sequence: TGTGCCAGCAGTCTAACCGGGACACGCGAAGCTTTCTTT. Complete variable domain (other parts from reference TRBV28 and TRBJ1-1): DVKVTQSSRYLVKRTGEKVFLECVQDMDHENMFWYRQDPGLGLRLIYFSYDVKMKEKGDIPEGYSVSREKKERFSLILESASTNQTSMYLCASSLTGTREAFFGQGTRLTVV.

DNA for the CDR3: TGTGCTAGTGGTTTCGGGGGGGCTCAGGAGACCCAGTACTTC. Encoded protein: CASGFGGAQETQYF. V and J are TRBV12-5 and TRBJ2-5; 8 nucleotides agree with TRBD2. Germline assignment: CDR1 LGHNT and CDR2 FRNRAP. The J segment lost 5 bases and the V segment lost 3 bases, leaving 5 bases of the junction unmatched. The CDR3 totals 14 residues.

V and J are TRBV7-2 and TRBJ1-5; no clear D gene. Germline-derived CDR1 and CDR2 are SGHTA and FQGNSA. The ends were cut back, 6 bases at V and 2 bases at J, with 17 bases in the middle. This CDR3 has 16 residues. This CDR3 is CASSIGSPAGNQPQHF. CDR3 sequence (DNA): TGTGCCAGCAGTATTGGATCCCCAGCGGGCAATCAGCCCCAGCATTTT.

The chain carries TRBV5-1 and TRBJ1-4, with 8 bases lining up with TRBD1. CDR3 length: 14 residues. V lost 4 bases and J lost 8; bases outside the gene matches: 7. Germline V gene sequence: CDR1 SGHRS, CDR2 YFSETQ. Here the CDR3 DNA reads TGCGCCAGCAGCCTAAACAGGGGGAGCGAAAAACTGTTTTTT. It yields the protein CASSLNRGSEKLFF.

J is TRBJ2-2 and V is TRBV27; D uncertain. Trimming left V 7 bases short and J 6 bases short, with 24 bases between. This CDR3 has 17 residues. Germline values: CDR1 MNHEY, CDR2 SMNVEV (reference sequence). CDR3 region: CASTSTEHLRGPGELFF. CDR3 sequence (DNA): TGTGCCAGCACCTCCACCGAACACCTGCGCGGCCCCGGGGAGCTGTTTTTT.

This clone was detected once. CDR3 residues: CASSLTIFEQYF. The CDR3 DNA sequence: TGTGCCAGCAGCTTGACGATCTTCGAGCAGTACTTC. The gene calls are TRBV5-5 and TRBJ2-7; no reliable D call. CDR3 size: 12 residues. Germline CDR1 is SGHKS and CDR2 is YYEKEE (reference sequence). The ends were cut back, 1 base at V and 6 bases at J, with 8 bases in the middle.

The genes are TRBV5-1 and TRBJ2-6; D not certain. CDR1 and CDR2 from the germline V gene are SGHRS and YFSETQ. The V end was cut by 8 bases, the J end by 0 bases, with 12 bases between. This CDR3 is built from 15 residues. The DNA of the CDR3 is TGCGCCAGTCAGACACTGGGCTCTGGGGCCAACGTCCTGACTTTC. It is translated as CASQTLGSGANVLTF. Together with reference TRBV5-1 and TRBJ2-6, the CDR3 gives the full variable domain: KAGVTQTPRYLIKTRGQQVTLSCSPISGHRSVSWYQQTPGQGLQFLFEYFSETQRNKGNFPGRFSGRQFSNSRSEMNVSTLELGDSALYLCASQTLGSGANVLTFGAGSRLTVL.

CDR3 sequence (DNA): TGTGCCAGCAGCTTTGCCGACAGGGCCCAGCCCCAGCATTTT. Protein product: CASSFADRAQPQHF. The gene calls are TRBV7-2 and TRBJ1-5; 7 bases line up with TRBD1. CDR1 is SGHTA and CDR2 is FQGNSA in the germline V gene. The J segment lost 7 bases and the V segment lost 3 bases, leaving 6 bases of the junction unmatched. The length of the CDR3 is 14 residues.

The rearrangement links TRBV29-1 to TRBJ2-7, with 8 bases lining up with TRBD2. V shed 4 bases and J 5 bases; nucleotides not matched to a gene: 13. This CDR3 region has 15 residues. Per germline, CDR1 SQVTM and CDR2 ANQGSEA. As DNA, the CDR3 is TGCAGCGTTGTGGAGAGCGGGAGATATCTCCACGAGCAGTACTTC. It translates to CSVVESGRYLHEQYF.

This rearrangement joins TRBV28 to TRBJ1-3; a possible D gene is TRBD1 (5 bases). The CDR3 has 15 residues. V lost 3 bases to trimming and J lost 2 bases, with 11 bases between them. Germline assignment: CDR1 MDHEN and CDR2 SYDVKM. DNA of the CDR3: TGTGCCAGCAGTTTGTGGCAGGGAACTGGAAACACCATATATTTT. This encodes CASSLWQGTGNTIYF.

The rearrangement joins TRBV2 to TRBJ1-2; 9 bases are shared with TRBD1. Germline trimming cut 6 bases from V and 4 bases from J; bases unmatched to any gene: 6. The CDR3 is 14 residues long. The germline V gene encodes CDR1 SNHLY and CDR2 FYNNEI. CDR3 sequence reads: CASSRTGDLYGYTF. CDR3 sequence (DNA): TGTGCCAGCAGCCGGACAGGGGACCTCTATGGCTACACCTTC.

This chain connects TRBV5-4 to TRBJ2-5; TRBD1 agrees at 9 bases. The trim removed 2 bases at V and 2 bases at J, leaving 7 bases unmatched. The CDR3 has 16 amino acids. CDR1 is SGHNT and CDR2 is YYREEE in the germline V gene (reference sequence). CDR3 DNA: TGTGCCAGCAGCTTAACAGGGGGCGCAGGACAAGAGACCCAGTACTTC. As protein: CASSLTGGAGQETQYF.

This rearrangement joins TRBV7-9 to TRBJ2-1; D remains ambiguous. CDR1 is SEHNR, CDR2 FQNEAQ, per germline (reference sequence). The CDR3 loop spans 13 amino acids. The germline V and J ends were trimmed by 2 bases and 6 bases, with 8 bases remaining between them. The CDR3 sequence is CASSLIGFNEQFF. The DNA for the CDR3 is TGTGCCAGCAGCTTAATAGGTTTCAATGAGCAGTTCTTC.

V and J are TRBV20-1 and TRBJ2-5, with 8 bases lining up with TRBD1. CDR3 size: 11 residues. The junction had 4 bases not matched to a gene; V was cut back by 8 bases and J by 5 bases. Germline V lookup: CDR1 DFQATT, CDR2 SNEGSKA (reference sequence). The CDR3 nucleotides are TGCAGTATGGACAGGGAGGAGACCCAGTACTTC. It is translated as CSMDREETQYF.

CDR3 bases: TGCGCCAGCAGCTTGGAAGGCTGGAACTATGGCTACACCTTC. Translating it yields CASSLEGWNYGYTF. The gene calls are TRBV5-1 and TRBJ1-2; D is unresolved. Germline V lookup: CDR1 SGHRS, CDR2 YFSETQ. This CDR3 is 14 amino acids long. Trimming left V 0 bases short and J 2 bases short, with 8 bases between.

This clone is a singleton in its sample. This CDR3 is CASSLTGPGSEQYF. CDR3 DNA sequence: TGTGCCAGCAGCTTAACAGGGCCGGGTAGCGAGCAGTACTTC. The chain combines TRBV7-3 with TRBJ2-7; the D is unclear. V lost 0 bases and J 6 bases, leaving 12 bases between the germline ends. Germline V gene sequence: CDR1 SGHTA, CDR2 FQGTGA. CDR3 length: 14 amino acids. The variable domain in full, with the rest retrieved from reference TRBV7-3 and TRBJ2-7, is GAGVSQTPSNKVTEKGKYVELRCDPISGHTALYWYRQSLGQGPEFLIYFQGTGAADDSGLPNDRFFAVRPEGSVSTLKIQRTERGDSAVYLCASSLTGPGSEQYFGPGTRLTVT.

This chain connects TRBV7-8 to TRBJ1-3; 7 bases are a match to TRBD1. CDR3 size: 16 residues. Germline CDR1 and CDR2: SGHVS and FQNEAQ. Trimming at V came to 4 bases and at J to 0 bases, leaving 6 bases not matched to a gene. CDR3 sequence: CASSSGDRVSGNTIYF. The DNA of the CDR3 is TGTGCCAGCAGCTCGGGAGACAGGGTCTCTGGAAACACCATATATTTT. Full variable domain (remainder filled in from reference TRBV7-8 and TRBJ1-3): GAGVSQSPRYKVAKRGQDVALRCDPISGHVSLFWYQQALGQGPEFLTYFQNEAQLDKSGLPSDRFFAERPEGSVSTLKIQRTQQEDSAVYLCASSSGDRVSGNTIYFGEGSWLTVV.

The J gene is TRBJ2-7, the V gene TRBV11-2; no clear D. CDR3 length: 15 amino acids. Germline V CDR1 and CDR2: SGHAT, FQNNGV. The germline V and J ends were trimmed by 1 base and 2 bases, with 12 bases remaining between them. CDR3 region: CASSLGRVYPYEQYF. The CDR3 region has the DNA TGTGCCAGCAGCTTAGGGCGTGTGTACCCCTACGAGCAGTACTTC. The variable domain in full, with the rest retrieved from reference TRBV11-2 and TRBJ2-7, is EAGVAQSPRYKIIEKRQSVAFWCNPISGHATLYWYQQILGQGPKLLIQFQNNGVVDDSQLPKDRFSAERLKGVDSTLKIQPAKLEDSAVYLCASSLGRVYPYEQYFGPGTRLTVT.

This chain links TRBV24-1 with TRBJ2-7, with TRBD1 matching over 11 bases. CDR1 and CDR2 from the germline V gene are KGHDR and SFDVKD. Trimming took 3 bases from V and 5 from J; bases not matched to a gene: 5. The CDR3 consists of 15 residues. The CDR3 loop is CATSDGTGGPDEQYF. For the CDR3, the DNA is TGTGCCACCAGTGATGGGACAGGGGGACCCGACGAGCAGTACTTC.

This chain connects TRBV2 to TRBJ1-5; a possible D gene is TRBD1 (5 bases). Germline CDR1 is SNHLY and CDR2 is FYNNEI. Trimming pared 8 bases from V and 2 bases from J, leaving 10 bases between. The CDR3 runs to 13 residues. CDR3 amino acids: CASDRGGNQPQHF. The CDR3 bases are TGTGCCAGCGATCGGGGGGGCAATCAGCCCCAGCATTTT.